Sequencing of this T cell receptor beta chain was carried out in a study of cytomegalovirus exposure and HLA in healthy donors. The method was immunoSEQ multiplex PCR; TCRdb's version includes in-frame clones alone and lacks a portion of them. Of 90,000 to 150,000 clones in the sample, more than 85% were seen once. Trimming shortened V by 4 bases and J by 2 bases, and 15 bases separated the two germline ends. This CDR3 is 15 amino acids long. Germline CDR1 and CDR2: MNHNS and SASEGT. This clone was counted a few times. Its antigen is not known. Study conclusions and caveats: According to a later analysis, TCR clusters from the first cohort tended to co-occur in the roughly 130 validation repertoires.

The clonotype was recovered from a man aged 18 to 29 in good health and CMV-seropositive. The sequencing input was PBMCs. This chain links TRBV6-1 with TRBJ2-7; D is ambiguous. CDR3 nucleotides: TGTGCCAGCAGTGCTGAGACGGGTTCCCCCTACGAGCAGTACTTC. This encodes CASSAETGSPYEQYF.